The 5 T cell receptor beta chains presented below share a single source sample, sequenced in a study of blood T cell repertoires in COVID-19. Assay used: immunoSEQ multiplex PCR; TCRdb lists only in-frame clones, some missing. The repertoire consists of about 400,000 clones, with approximately 88% occurring once and the leading ten covering around 0.91%. The material sequenced was PBMCs or T cells enriched from blood (not recorded which). The receptors were gathered from a woman younger than 45 with acute COVID-19.

The chain has TRBV18 and TRBJ1-2, with 10 bases fitting TRBD1. Unmatched junction bases numbered 5, after V lost 5 bases and J lost 5 bases. Germline CDR1 KGHSH, CDR2 LQKENI. The CDR3 is made up of 14 amino acids. The DNA for the CDR3 is TGTGCCAGCTCATCAGGGACAGGGGCGTATGGCTACACCTTC. Its translation: CASSSGTGAYGYTF.

V is TRBV11-2 and J is TRBJ1-3; D is undetermined. CDR3 length: 16 residues. With 1 base removed from V and 0 bases from J, the gap between germline ends came to 10 bases. Per the germline V gene, CDR1 is SGHAT and CDR2 is FQNNGV. CDR3 in amino acids: CASSLARVPSGNTIYF. CDR3 DNA: TGTGCCAGCAGCTTAGCGCGAGTTCCCTCTGGAAACACCATATATTTT.

The chain couples TRBV20-1 to TRBJ1-6; no reliable D call. The CDR3 runs 15 residues. Germline V gives CDR1 DFQATT, CDR2 SNEGSKA (reference sequence). Trimming removed 3 bases at V and 7 bases at J, with 16 bases between. Here the CDR3 DNA reads TGCAGTGCTAGTGATTTCGGGGTTTCCAATTCACCCCTCCACTTT. It encodes CSASDFGVSNSPLHF.

The chain recombines TRBV7-9 with TRBJ2-4; 8 nucleotides match TRBD2. Looked up from germline, CDR1 is SEHNR and CDR2 is FQNEAQ (reference sequence). V was pared by 0 bases and J by 5 bases, with 3 bases of the junction left unmatched. The CDR3 is made up of 15 amino acids. The CDR3 DNA follows: TGTGCCAGCAGCTTAGCGGGACTAGAACAAAACATTCAGTACTTC. Its protein product is CASSLAGLEQNIQYF. The complete variable domain, with remaining parts taken from reference TRBV7-9 and TRBJ2-4, reads DTGVSQNPRHKITKRGQNVTFRCDPISEHNRLYWYRQTLGQGPEFLTYFQNEAQLEKSRLLSDRFSAERPKGSFSTLEIQRTEQGDSAMYLCASSLAGLEQNIQYFGAGTRLSVL.

V and J are TRBV7-8 and TRBJ2-1, with 7 positions matching TRBD2. Looked up from germline, CDR1 is SGHVS and CDR2 is FQNEAQ. The CDR3 is made up of 15 amino acids. Trimming cost V 6 bases and J 0 bases; bases outside gene matches: 5. The CDR3 DNA follows: TGTGCCAGCAGTGGGCGGGAGAGCTCCTACAATGAGCAGTTCTTC. Residues: CASSGRESSYNEQFF.